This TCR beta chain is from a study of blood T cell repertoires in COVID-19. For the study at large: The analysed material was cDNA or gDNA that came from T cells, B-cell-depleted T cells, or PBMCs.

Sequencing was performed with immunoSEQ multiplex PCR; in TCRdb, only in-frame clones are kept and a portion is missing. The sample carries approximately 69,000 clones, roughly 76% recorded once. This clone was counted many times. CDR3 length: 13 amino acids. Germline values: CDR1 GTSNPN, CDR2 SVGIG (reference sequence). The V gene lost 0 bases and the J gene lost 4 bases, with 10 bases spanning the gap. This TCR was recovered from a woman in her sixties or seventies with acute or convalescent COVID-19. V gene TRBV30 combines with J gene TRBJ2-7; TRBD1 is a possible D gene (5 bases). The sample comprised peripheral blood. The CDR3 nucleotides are TGTGCCTGGAGTGTAAGCCAGGGTTACGAGCAGTACTTC. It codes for CAWSVSQGYEQYF.